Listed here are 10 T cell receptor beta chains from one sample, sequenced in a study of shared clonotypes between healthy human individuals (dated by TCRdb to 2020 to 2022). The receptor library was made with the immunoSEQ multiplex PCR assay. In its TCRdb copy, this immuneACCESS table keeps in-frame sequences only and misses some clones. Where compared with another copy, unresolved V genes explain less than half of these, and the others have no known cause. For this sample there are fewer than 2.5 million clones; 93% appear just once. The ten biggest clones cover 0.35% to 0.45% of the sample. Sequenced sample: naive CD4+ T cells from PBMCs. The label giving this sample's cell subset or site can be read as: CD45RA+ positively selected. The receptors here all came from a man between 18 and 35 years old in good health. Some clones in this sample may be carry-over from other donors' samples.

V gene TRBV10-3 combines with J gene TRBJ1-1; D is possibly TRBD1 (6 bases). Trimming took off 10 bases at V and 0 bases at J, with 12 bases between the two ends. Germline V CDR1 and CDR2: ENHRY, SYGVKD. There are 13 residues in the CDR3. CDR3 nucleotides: TGTGCCAGCGCACAGGGACTGAACACTGAAGCTTTCTTT. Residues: CASAQGLNTEAFF.

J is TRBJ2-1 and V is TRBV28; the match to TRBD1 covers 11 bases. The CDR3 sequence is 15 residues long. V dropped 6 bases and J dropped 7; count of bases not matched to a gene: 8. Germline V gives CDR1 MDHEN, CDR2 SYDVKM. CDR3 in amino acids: CASSLGQGGVNEQFF. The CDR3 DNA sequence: TGTGCCAGCAGCCTGGGACAGGGGGGGGTTAATGAGCAGTTCTTC.

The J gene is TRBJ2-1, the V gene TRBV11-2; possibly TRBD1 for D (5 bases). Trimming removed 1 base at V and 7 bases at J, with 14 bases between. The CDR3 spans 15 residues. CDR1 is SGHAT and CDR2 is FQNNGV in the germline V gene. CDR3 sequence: CASSLVESGRNEQFF. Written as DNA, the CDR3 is TGTGCCAGCAGCTTAGTTGAGTCAGGGCGAAATGAGCAGTTCTTC.

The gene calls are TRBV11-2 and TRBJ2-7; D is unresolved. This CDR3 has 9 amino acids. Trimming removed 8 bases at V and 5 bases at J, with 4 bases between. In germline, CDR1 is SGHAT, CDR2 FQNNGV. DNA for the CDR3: TGTGCCAGCGGAGACGAGCAGTACTTC. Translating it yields CASGDEQYF.

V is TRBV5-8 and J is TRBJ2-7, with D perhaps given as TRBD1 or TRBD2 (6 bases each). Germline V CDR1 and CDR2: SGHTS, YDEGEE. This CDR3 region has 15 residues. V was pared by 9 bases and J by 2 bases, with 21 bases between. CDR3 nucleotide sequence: TGTGCCACCATACCCGGGGGCCGGGAAGCCTACGAGCAGTACTTC. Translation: CATIPGGREAYEQYF.

The CDR3 region has the DNA TGTGCCTGGGGGGGGACTAATAGCAATCAGCCCCAGCATTTT. This translates into CAWGGTNSNQPQHF. The chain carries TRBV30 and TRBJ1-5, with D possibly matching TRBD1 (5 bases). The CDR3 is 14 residues long. V lost 5 bases and J 0 bases, leaving 11 bases between the germline ends. CDR1 is GTSNPN and CDR2 is SVGIG in the germline V gene (reference sequence).

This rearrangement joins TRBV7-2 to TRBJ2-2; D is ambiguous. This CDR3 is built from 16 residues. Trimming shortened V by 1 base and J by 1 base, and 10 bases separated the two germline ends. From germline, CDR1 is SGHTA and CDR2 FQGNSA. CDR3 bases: TGTGCCAGCAGCTTAGGCACTCTTCGGAACACCGGGGAGCTGTTTTTT. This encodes CASSLGTLRNTGELFF.

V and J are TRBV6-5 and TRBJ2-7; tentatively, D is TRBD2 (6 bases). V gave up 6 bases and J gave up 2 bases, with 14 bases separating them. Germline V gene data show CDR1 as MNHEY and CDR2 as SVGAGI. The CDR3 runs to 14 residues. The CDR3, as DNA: TGTGCCAGCAGGGTGGGAGGAATCACCTACGAGCAGTACTTC. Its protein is CASRVGGITYEQYF.

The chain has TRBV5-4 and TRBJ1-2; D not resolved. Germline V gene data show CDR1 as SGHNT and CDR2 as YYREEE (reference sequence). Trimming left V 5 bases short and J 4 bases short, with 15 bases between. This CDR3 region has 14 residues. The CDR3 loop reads CASSRGILSYGYTF. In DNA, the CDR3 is TGTGCCAGCAGTCGAGGGATTCTTTCCTATGGCTACACCTTC.

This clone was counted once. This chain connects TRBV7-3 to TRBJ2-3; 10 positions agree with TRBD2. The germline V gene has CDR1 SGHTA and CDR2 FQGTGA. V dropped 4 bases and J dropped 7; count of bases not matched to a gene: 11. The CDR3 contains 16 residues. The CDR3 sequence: CASSSGEREGRNTQYF. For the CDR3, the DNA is TGTGCCAGCAGCTCCGGGGAGCGGGAGGGCCGAAATACGCAGTATTTT.